This TCR beta chain was observed in a study of cytomegalovirus exposure and HLA in healthy donors. Method: immunoSEQ multiplex PCR; TCRdb's copy keeps in-frame clones and lacks some. The sample yields approximately 120,000 clones, 89% seen once. The germline V gene encodes CDR1 MNHNS and CDR2 SASEGT. V trimming: 0 bases; J trimming: 2 bases; junction bases outside the gene matches: 8. The CDR3 covers 17 residues. V usage is TRBV6-1 and J usage is TRBJ2-5, with 8 bases that match TRBD2. This receptor was taken from a woman between 18 and 30 years old in good health and CMV-seronegative. Sample: PBMCs. The chain's CDR3 is CASSEALLAVGQETQYF. CDR3 sequence (DNA): TGTGCCAGCAGTGAAGCCTTACTAGCGGTGGGACAAGAGACCCAGTACTTC.